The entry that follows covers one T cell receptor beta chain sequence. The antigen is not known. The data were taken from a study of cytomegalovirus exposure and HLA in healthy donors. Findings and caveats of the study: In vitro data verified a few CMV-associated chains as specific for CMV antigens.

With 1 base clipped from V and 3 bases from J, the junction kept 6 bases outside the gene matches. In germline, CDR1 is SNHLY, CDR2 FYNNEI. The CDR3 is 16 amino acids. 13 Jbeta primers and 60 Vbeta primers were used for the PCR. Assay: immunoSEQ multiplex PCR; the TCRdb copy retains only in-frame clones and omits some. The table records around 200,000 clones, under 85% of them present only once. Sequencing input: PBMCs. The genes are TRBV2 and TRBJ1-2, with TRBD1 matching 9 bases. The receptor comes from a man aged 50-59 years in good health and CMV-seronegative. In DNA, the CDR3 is TGTGCCAGCAGTGAAGTCGGGGACAGGGCAGACTATGGCTACACCTTC. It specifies CASSEVGDRADYGYTF.